The sequence of this T cell receptor (beta chain) was determined in a study of blood T cell repertoires in COVID-19. Study in general: Acute and convalescent COVID-19 specimens originated in the United States, Italy and Spain. Sample material is recorded as cDNA or gDNA derived from T cells, B-cell-depleted T cells, or PBMCs.

Original processing notes: From reference gene primer amplification, estimates of nucleated cell counts were derived. The method was immunoSEQ multiplex PCR; TCRdb's version includes in-frame clones alone and lacks a portion of them. V and J calls plus clone size are reproduced from that table; the DNA served to infer D and trimming. The sample lists roughly 97,000 clones, around 82% seen once, with more than 4.5% in the top ten. J lost 8 bases, V lost 6 bases, and 23 bases had no gene match. In germline, CDR1 is SGHAT, CDR2 FQNNGV. The CDR3 length is 19 residues. The source is a man in his sixties with acute or convalescent COVID-19. The chain combines TRBV11-2 with TRBJ2-1; 9 bases line up with TRBD1. Sample: peripheral blood. The CDR3 DNA reads TGTGCCAGCAGTCTTAGCGGACTGACCCGGGACAGGGCGTTCGATGAGCAGTTCTTC. Translated: CASSLSGLTRDRAFDEQFF.